These 28 T cell receptor beta chains share one sample of origin, sequenced in a study of cytomegalovirus exposure and HLA in healthy donors. Researchers ran the PCR with 60 Vbeta and 13 Jbeta primers. Generated by immunoSEQ multiplex PCR, the TCRdb table keeps only in-frame clones and is missing some. Of tens of thousands of clones in the sample, around three quarters were seen once. Sequencing was performed on PBMCs. These receptors all come from a woman between 50 and 59 years old in good health and CMV-seropositive.

This chain joins TRBV28 and TRBJ1-5; D perhaps matches TRBD1 (5 bases). This CDR3 has 15 residues. Germline CDR1 is MDHEN and CDR2 is SYDVKM. V lost 1 base, J lost 2 bases, and 9 bases lay in between. The CDR3, as DNA: TGTGCCAGCAGTTTATCCCCGGGGGGCAATCAGCCCCAGCATTTT. Its translation: CASSLSPGGNQPQHF.

The rearrangement links TRBV30 to TRBJ2-1; 13 nucleotides align to TRBD2. CDR3 length equals 14 residues. Germline values: CDR1 GTSNPN, CDR2 SVGIG (reference sequence). After removal of 1 base from V and 8 bases from J, the junction contained 2 bases not matched to a gene. CDR3 coding DNA: TGTGCCTGGAGTGGACTAGCGGGAGGACATGAGCAGTTCTTC. Its translation is CAWSGLAGGHEQFF.

The chain couples TRBV7-7 to TRBJ2-2; 7 bases are a match to TRBD1. The CDR3 is 14 amino acids. Trimming removed 5 bases from V and 7 bases from J; junction bases left unmatched: 7. Germline loops: CDR1 SSHAT, CDR2 FNYEAQ (reference sequence). The CDR3 is CASSPDRDSGELFF. The CDR3, as DNA: TGTGCCAGCAGCCCCGACAGGGACAGCGGGGAGCTGTTTTTT.

This clone has just a few counts. The chain carries TRBV14 and TRBJ2-1; TRBD2 matches 8 bases. This CDR3 is 18 amino acids long. CDR1 and CDR2 from the germline V gene are SGHDN and FVKESK. The V segment lost 3 bases and the J segment 5 bases; nucleotides outside the gene matches: 15. This chain's CDR3 is CASSQIPFSGAQDNEQFF. CDR3 bases: TGTGCCAGCAGCCAGATTCCCTTTAGCGGGGCCCAAGACAATGAGCAGTTCTTC. The whole variable domain, remainder taken from reference TRBV14 and TRBJ2-1, is EAGVTQFPSHSVIEKGQTVTLRCDPISGHDNLYWYRRVMGKEIKFLLHFVKESKQDESGMPNNRFLAERTGGTYSTLKVQPAELEDSGVYFCASSQIPFSGAQDNEQFFGPGTRLTVL.

This chain connects TRBV15 to TRBJ2-3; 9 nucleotides match TRBD2. This CDR3 region has 16 residues. J gave up 3 bases and V 1 base, and 5 bases lay outside the gene matches. CDR1 and CDR2 from the germline V gene are LNHNV and YYDKDF (reference sequence). The CDR3 DNA reads as TGTGCCACCAGCAGAGGAGCGGGAGGATTTACAGATACGCAGTATTTT. Protein product: CATSRGAGGFTDTQYF.

The J gene is TRBJ2-2, the V gene TRBV28; D not certain. The CDR3 contains 16 residues. V lost 7 bases and J 4 bases, leaving 19 bases between the germline ends. Germline V gene lookup returns CDR1 MDHEN and CDR2 SYDVKM. The CDR3 bases are TGTGCCAGCACTTCCCCGGTGTTAGCCCTCACCGGGGAGCTGTTTTTT. Protein sequence: CASTSPVLALTGELFF.

The rearrangement joins TRBV4-1 to TRBJ2-3; D unresolved. Germline assignment: CDR1 MGHRA and CDR2 YSYEKL. The CDR3 is 14 amino acids. The V gene lost 4 bases and the J gene lost 1 base, with 9 bases spanning the gap. CDR3 region: CASSLTPGTDTQYF. CDR3 DNA: TGCGCCAGCAGCCTGACTCCGGGCACAGATACGCAGTATTTT.

This clone has more than one count but fewer than ten. The chain joins TRBV5-8 to TRBJ1-1; the D is unclear. Germline CDR1 is SGHTS and CDR2 is YDEGEE. The CDR3 sequence is 17 residues long. The germline V and J ends were trimmed by 4 bases and 1 base, with 20 bases remaining between them. The CDR3 DNA is TGTGCCAGCAGCCGGACCGCTAAGGGTCGGGGGAACACTGAAGCTTTCTTT. Translation gives CASSRTAKGRGNTEAFF.

The genes are TRBV21-1 and TRBJ2-2; TRBD1, the table's D call, lacks a check against the DNA. TRBV21-1 is a pseudogene. The CDR3 runs to 16 residues. The CDR3 DNA follows: TGTGCCAGCAGCAAACTTAGGACAGGGGGGACCGGGGAGCTGTTTTTT. Its translation: CASSKLRTGGTGELFF.

The CDR3 spells CASSLQGNSYEQYF. The DNA for the CDR3 is TGTGCCAGCAGCTTACAGGGAAACTCCTACGAGCAGTACTTC. This sequence joins TRBV7-2 and TRBJ2-7; perhaps TRBD1 as D (5 bases). Germline V gene sequence: CDR1 SGHTA, CDR2 FQGNSA. The CDR3 is 14 residues long. V lost 2 bases to trimming and J lost 0 bases, with 8 bases between them.

This clone was recorded only once. The chain is built from TRBV27 and TRBJ2-1; no definite D call. The CDR3 has 14 residues. In germline, CDR1 is MNHEY, CDR2 SMNVEV (reference sequence). V was trimmed by 5 bases and J by 2 bases, leaving 10 bases between them. The CDR3 loop is CASSTTVPYNEQFF. In nucleotides, the CDR3 is TGTGCCAGCAGTACTACCGTACCCTACAATGAGCAGTTCTTC.

The genes are TRBV28 and TRBJ2-7; TRBD2 is a possible D gene (6 bases). The CDR3 loop spans 15 amino acids. Trimming took off 2 bases at V and 3 bases at J, with 14 bases between the two ends. The germline V gene encodes CDR1 MDHEN and CDR2 SYDVKM. The CDR3 DNA is TGTGCCAGCAGTTTAAATCCGGGAGTGATCTACGAGCAGTACTTC. Translating gives CASSLNPGVIYEQYF.

The rearrangement joins TRBV6-5 to TRBJ2-2, with 7 bases fitting TRBD2. CDR1 and CDR2 from the germline V gene are MNHEY and SVGAGI. Losses at the gene ends were 8 bases for V and 4 bases for J; bases not matched to a gene: 10. This CDR3 contains 15 residues. The CDR3 DNA reads TGTGCCAGCTTTACCCGTCGGGGGGTCACCGGGGAGCTGTTTTTT. This encodes CASFTRRGVTGELFF.

The chain joins TRBV10-2 to TRBJ1-1; TRBD1 might be the D (5 bases). V lost 5 bases and J 1 base, leaving 20 bases between the germline ends. The CDR3 covers 17 residues. Germline V gene sequence: CDR1 WSHSY, CDR2 SAAADI. CDR3: CASSWGILGLQNTEAFF. DNA of the CDR3: TGCGCCAGCAGTTGGGGAATTTTGGGACTGCAGAACACTGAAGCTTTCTTT.

V usage is TRBV27 and J usage is TRBJ2-3, with D maybe TRBD1 (5 bases). V lost 8 bases, J lost 2 bases, and 11 bases lay in between. This CDR3 region has 13 residues. In germline, CDR1 is MNHEY, CDR2 SMNVEV (reference sequence). The CDR3 DNA sequence: TGTGCCAGCGGTATAGGGGACACAGATACGCAGTATTTT. Translated, it gives CASGIGDTDTQYF.

This sequence joins TRBV2 and TRBJ1-4; unclear D gene. This CDR3 region has 12 residues. Trimming took 7 bases from V and 0 from J, leaving 3 bases between them. Per germline, CDR1 SNHLY and CDR2 FYNNEI. CDR3 coding DNA: TGTGCCAGCATCGCAACTAATGAAAAACTGTTTTTT. The encoded protein is CASIATNEKLFF. Supplemented by reference TRBV2 and TRBJ1-4, the full variable domain reads EPEVTQTPSHQVTQMGQEVILRCVPISNHLYFYWYRQILGQKVEFLVSFYNNEISEKSEIFDDQFSVERPDGSNFTLKIRSTKLEDSAMYFCASIATNEKLFFGSGTQLSVL.

This chain connects TRBV4-1 to TRBJ2-1; D uncertain. CDR1 is MGHRA, CDR2 YSYEKL, per germline. With 4 bases removed from V and 0 bases from J, the gap between germline ends came to 10 bases. This CDR3 is built from 15 residues. The DNA for the CDR3 is TGCGCCAGCAGCCTGAGTGAGAGCTCCTACAATGAGCAGTTCTTC. Residues: CASSLSESSYNEQFF.

The chain couples TRBV25-1 to TRBJ2-1; no firm D call. This CDR3 has 15 amino acids. CDR1 MGHDK and CDR2 SYGVNS come from the germline V gene. Trimming pared 3 bases from V and 6 bases from J, leaving 15 bases between. The CDR3 region is CASSEQSYSGNEQFF. The CDR3 DNA reads as TGTGCCAGCAGTGAGCAGTCCTACTCGGGCAATGAGCAGTTCTTC.

The CDR3 reads CASSFHGGQGNYEQYF. The CDR3 coding sequence is TGTGCCAGCAGCTTCCATGGGGGACAGGGGAACTACGAGCAGTACTTC. The chain uses TRBV13 and TRBJ2-7; 10 bases line up with TRBD1. Trimming took 3 bases from V and 3 from J; bases not matched to a gene: 8. Germline V gene lookup returns CDR1 PRHDT and CDR2 FYEKMQ (reference sequence). CDR3 length: 16 amino acids.

The chain recombines TRBV28 with TRBJ1-6, with TRBD1 as a possible D gene (6 bases). V was clipped by 5 bases and J by 10 bases, with 15 bases between them. Germline V lookup: CDR1 MDHEN, CDR2 SYDVKM. This CDR3 contains 14 residues. Written as DNA, the CDR3 is TGTGCCAGCAGTCACAGGGTAAGGGGATCACCCCTCCACTTT. The encoded protein is CASSHRVRGSPLHF.

This clone was detected only once. The V and J genes are TRBV10-3 and TRBJ1-5; D is possibly TRBD1 (5 bases). The germline V and J ends were trimmed by 10 bases and 6 bases, with 19 bases remaining between them. CDR3 length equals 14 residues. Germline lookup yields CDR1 ENHRY and CDR2 SYGVKD. This CDR3 reads CATAGSGGGQPQHF. CDR3 nucleotide sequence: TGTGCCACCGCCGGGTCGGGGGGAGGTCAGCCCCAGCATTTT.

The chain couples TRBV6-6 to TRBJ2-7, with 12 positions matching TRBD2. This CDR3 is built from 16 residues. Germline lookup yields CDR1 MNHNY and CDR2 SVGAGI (reference sequence). V was pared by 6 bases and J by 3 bases, with 9 bases of the junction left unmatched. The CDR3, as DNA: TGTGCCAGCAGCCCCCAGGGACTAGCGGGTAACTACGAGCAGTACTTC. It encodes CASSPQGLAGNYEQYF.

CDR3 nucleotides: TGTGCCAGCAGTTTACCGGGAGTGGCCTACGAGCAGTACTTC. This codes for CASSLPGVAYEQYF. V and J are TRBV28 and TRBJ2-7; D possibly corresponds to TRBD2 (6 bases). Germline lookup yields CDR1 MDHEN and CDR2 SYDVKM. CDR3 length: 14 amino acids. The V gene lost 2 bases and the J gene lost 2 bases, with 10 bases spanning the gap.

The chain joins TRBV7-8 to TRBJ1-1; D not certain. V was pared by 0 bases and J by 1 base, with 6 bases between. Germline V gives CDR1 SGHVS, CDR2 FQNEAQ. The CDR3 length is 14 residues. The CDR3 loop reads CASSLAYSNTEAFF. The CDR3, as DNA: TGTGCCAGCAGCTTAGCCTACTCGAACACTGAAGCTTTCTTT.

The chain uses TRBV6-1 and TRBJ1-3; TRBD1 aligns across 11 bases. The trim removed 4 bases at V and 7 bases at J, leaving 6 bases unmatched. The CDR3 contains 15 residues. The germline V gene encodes CDR1 MNHNS and CDR2 SASEGT. CDR3 coding DNA: TGTGCCAGCAGTGTACCGGGACAGGGGGTGAACACCATATATTTT. Protein sequence: CASSVPGQGVNTIYF.

The chain has TRBV5-6 and TRBJ2-7, with D tentatively TRBD2 (6 bases). From germline, CDR1 is SGHDT and CDR2 YYEEEE. The CDR3 is 18 amino acids. With 1 base removed from V and 3 bases from J, the gap between germline ends came to 23 bases. The DNA for the CDR3 is TGTGCCAGCAGCTTGTCGTGGGGCGTAGCGGCCGGTAGCTACGAGCAGTACTTC. Its protein is CASSLSWGVAAGSYEQYF.

The rearrangement joins TRBV7-9 to TRBJ2-7; 7 nucleotides align to TRBD1. Trimming took 5 bases from V and 12 from J; bases not matched to a gene: 22. Germline V lookup: CDR1 SEHNR, CDR2 FQNEAQ (reference sequence). CDR3 length equals 16 residues. The CDR3 region has the DNA TGTGCCAGCAGCCCCAGTCCCTCGGGACAGCTCCTACGAGTGTACTTC. Residues: CASSPSPSGQLLRVYF.

The rearrangement joins TRBV28 to TRBJ2-5; D gene unclear. The DNA end favors TRBJ2-7, so the J call may be wrong. CDR1 MDHEN and CDR2 SYDVKM come from the germline V gene. The CDR3 length is 15 residues. CDR3 in amino acids: CASSSRLFPSYEQYF. The CDR3 DNA reads TGTGCCAGCAGTTCCAGACTCTTTCCCTCCTACGAGCAGTACTTC.